This entry describes one T cell receptor (beta chain). The protocol was immunoSEQ multiplex PCR, while the TCRdb copy is restricted to in-frame clones and leaves out a portion. Among fewer than 200,000 clones listed, about 85% were seen once. This sample stems from a study of blood T cell repertoires in COVID-19. Germline V lookup: CDR1 KGHDR, CDR2 SFDVKD. The CDR3 is 14 amino acids. Trimming shortened V by 4 bases and J by 0 bases, and 8 bases separated the two germline ends. V usage is TRBV24-1 and J usage is TRBJ1-2; D call uncertain. This TCR came from a woman in her fifties or sixties with COVID-19, enrolled during active disease. The sequencing sample was made of peripheral blood. The chain's CDR3 is CATSEEFTNYGYTF. CDR3 sequence (DNA): TGTGCCACCAGTGAGGAGTTTACTAACTATGGCTACACCTTC.